This T cell receptor beta chain was captured in a study of blood T cell repertoires in COVID-19. Across the study: Acute and convalescent COVID-19 samples came from the United States, Italy and Spain.

Germline V CDR1 and CDR2: LGHDT, YNNKEL (reference sequence). CDR3 length equals 16 residues. V trimming: 1 base; J trimming: 3 bases; junction bases outside the gene matches: 3. Data came from immunoSEQ multiplex PCR; TCRdb stores just in-frame clones and leaves some out. The data contain tens of thousands of clones, roughly 89% of them singletons. Material for sequencing was peripheral blood. J is TRBJ2-2 and V is TRBV3-1 (or the pseudogene TRBV3-2); 9 bases agree with TRBD2. This receptor was obtained from a woman aged 55-75 years with COVID-19, enrolled during active disease. CDR3 in DNA: TGTGCCAGCAGCCAAGGACTAGCGGCCTACACCGGGGAGCTGTTTTTT. It encodes CASSQGLAAYTGELFF.